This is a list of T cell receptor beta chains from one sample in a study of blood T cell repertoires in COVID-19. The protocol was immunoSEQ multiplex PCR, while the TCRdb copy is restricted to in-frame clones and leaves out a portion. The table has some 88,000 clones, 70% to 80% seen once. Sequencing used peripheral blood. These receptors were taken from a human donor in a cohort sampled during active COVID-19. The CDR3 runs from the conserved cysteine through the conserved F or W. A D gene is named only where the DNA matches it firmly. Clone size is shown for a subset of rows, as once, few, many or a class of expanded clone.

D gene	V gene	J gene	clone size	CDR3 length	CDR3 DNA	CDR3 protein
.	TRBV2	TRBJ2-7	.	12	TGTGCCAGCAGACAACAGGGATACGAGCAGTACTTC	CASRQQGYEQYF
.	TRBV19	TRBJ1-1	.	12	TGTGCCAGTAGTATCCGGAACACTGAAGCTTTCTTT	CASSIRNTEAFF
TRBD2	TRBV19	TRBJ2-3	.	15	TGTGCCAGCCGGTTAGCGGGAGGGGTGACAGATACGCAGTATTTT	CASRLAGGVTDTQYF
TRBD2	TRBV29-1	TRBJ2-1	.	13	TGCAGCGTCGGTAGGACTAGTGGAATTGAGCAGTTCTTC	CSVGRTSGIEQFF
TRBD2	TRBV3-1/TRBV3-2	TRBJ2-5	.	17	TGTGCCAGCAGCCACCTCGGGACTAGCGGGGCTCAAGAGACCCAGTACTTC	CASSHLGTSGAQETQYF
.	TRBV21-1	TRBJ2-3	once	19	TGTGCCAGCGCCCCCGGGGGAGGGATCCCCTTCGTTAGCACAGATACGCAGTATTTT	CASAPGGGIPFVSTDTQYF
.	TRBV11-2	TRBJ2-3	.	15	TGTGCCAGCAGCTTAGACTCGACTGGAACAGATACGCAGTATTTT	CASSLDSTGTDTQYF
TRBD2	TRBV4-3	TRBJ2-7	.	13	TGCGCCAGCAGCCAGGGACTAGCCTACGAGCAGTACTTC	CASSQGLAYEQYF
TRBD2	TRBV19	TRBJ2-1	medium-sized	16	TGTGCCAGTAGTATAGGACTAGCGGGAGTTGACAATGAGCAGTTCTTC	CASSIGLAGVDNEQFF
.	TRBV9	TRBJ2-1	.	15	TGTGCCAGCAGCGTAGCGGGAGACTCCTACAATGAGCAGTTCTTC	CASSVAGDSYNEQFF